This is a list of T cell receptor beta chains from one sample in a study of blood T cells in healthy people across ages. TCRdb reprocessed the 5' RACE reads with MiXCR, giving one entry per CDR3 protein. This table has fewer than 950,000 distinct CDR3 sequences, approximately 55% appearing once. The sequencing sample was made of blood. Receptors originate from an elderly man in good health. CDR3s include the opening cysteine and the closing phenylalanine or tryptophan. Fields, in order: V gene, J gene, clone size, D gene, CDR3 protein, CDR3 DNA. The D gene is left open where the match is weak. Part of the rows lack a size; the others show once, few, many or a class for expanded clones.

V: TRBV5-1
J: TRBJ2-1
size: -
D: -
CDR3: CATSWSAAYNEQFF
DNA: TGCGCCACCTCCTGGTCGGCGGCCTACAATGAGCAGTTCTTC

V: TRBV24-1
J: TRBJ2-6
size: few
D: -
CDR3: CATSDQRRGPGANVLTF
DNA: TGTGCCACCAGTGACCAACGTCGGGGGCCGGGGGCCAACGTCCTGACTTTC

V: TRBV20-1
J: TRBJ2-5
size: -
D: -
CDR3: CSASGSPYNEQYF
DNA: TGCAGTGCTAGCGGGAGCCCCTACAATGAGCAGTACTTC

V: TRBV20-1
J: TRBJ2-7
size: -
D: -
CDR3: CSALPPLDGYEQYF
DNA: TGCAGTGCTCTTCCGCCCTTGGACGGCTACGAGCAGTACTTC

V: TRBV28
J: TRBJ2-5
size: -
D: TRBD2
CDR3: CASSPLGLAGGQETQYF
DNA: TGTGCCAGCAGTCCCCTAGGACTAGCGGGAGGTCAGGAGACCCAGTACTTC

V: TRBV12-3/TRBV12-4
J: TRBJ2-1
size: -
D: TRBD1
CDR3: CASRHEARTGGPYNEQFF
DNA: TGTGCCAGCAGGCACGAGGCCCGGACAGGGGGCCCCTACAATGAGCAGTTCTTC

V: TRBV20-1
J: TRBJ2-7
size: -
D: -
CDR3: CSARHQFSYNEQYF
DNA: TGCAGTGCTAGACACCAGTTCTCCTACAATGAGCAGTACTTC

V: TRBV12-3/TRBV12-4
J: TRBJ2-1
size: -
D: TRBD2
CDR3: CASTYSGNPPSEQFF
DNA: TGTGCCAGCACCTATAGCGGGAACCCTCCCTCTGAGCAGTTCTTC

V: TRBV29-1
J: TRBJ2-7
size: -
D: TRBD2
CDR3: CSVVSGRRGAYEQYF
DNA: TGCAGCGTTGTTAGCGGGAGGCGGGGGGCCTACGAGCAGTACTTC

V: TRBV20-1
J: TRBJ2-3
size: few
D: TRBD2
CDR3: CSASYTGLAGVVRSDTQYF
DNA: TGCAGTGCTAGTTACACAGGACTAGCGGGAGTGGTCAGATCAGATACGCAGTATTTT

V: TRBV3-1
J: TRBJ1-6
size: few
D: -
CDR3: CASSPSGDGSPLHF
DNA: TGTGCCAGCAGCCCCTCGGGGGATGGTTCACCCCTCCACTTT

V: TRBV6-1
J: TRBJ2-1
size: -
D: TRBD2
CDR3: CASSRSGRAGPGSYNEQFF
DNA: TGTGCCAGCAGTCGAAGCGGGAGGGCTGGCCCCGGCTCCTACAATGAGCAGTTCTTC

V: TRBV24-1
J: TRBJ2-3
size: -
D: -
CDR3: CATSDQRHTDTQYF
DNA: TGTGCCACCAGTGACCAGCGGCACACAGATACGCAGTATTTT

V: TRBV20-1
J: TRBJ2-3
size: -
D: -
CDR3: CSARVASGDRDAYF
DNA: TGCAGTGCTAGAGTGGCCAGCGGGGACAGAGACGCGTATTTT

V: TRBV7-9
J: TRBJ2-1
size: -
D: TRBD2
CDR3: CASSLWGGRGEQFF
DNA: TGTGCCAGCAGCCTATGGGGCGGGAGGGGCGAGCAGTTCTTC

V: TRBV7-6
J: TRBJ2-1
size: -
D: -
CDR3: CASSLETGPWNEQFF
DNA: TGTGCCAGCAGCTTAGAGACAGGCCCATGGAATGAGCAGTTCTTC

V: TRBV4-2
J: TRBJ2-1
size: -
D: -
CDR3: CASSQSGAYNEQFF
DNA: TGTGCCAGCAGCCAATCCGGGGCGTACAATGAGCAGTTCTTC

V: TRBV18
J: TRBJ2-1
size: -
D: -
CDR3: CASSPQDGTYNEQFF
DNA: TGTGCCAGCTCACCCCAGGACGGGACCTACAATGAGCAGTTCTTC

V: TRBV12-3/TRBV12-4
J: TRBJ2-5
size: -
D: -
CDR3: CASSLKEGGGTQYF
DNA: TGTGCCAGCAGTTTAAAGGAGGGGGGTGGGACCCAGTACTTC

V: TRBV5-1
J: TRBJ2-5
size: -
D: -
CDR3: CASSRDAVSQETQYF
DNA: TGCGCCAGCAGCCGGGACGCAGTCTCACAAGAGACCCAGTACTTC

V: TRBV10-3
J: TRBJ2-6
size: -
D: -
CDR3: CAIMSSGANVLTF
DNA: TGTGCCATCATGAGCTCTGGGGCCAACGTCCTGACTTTC

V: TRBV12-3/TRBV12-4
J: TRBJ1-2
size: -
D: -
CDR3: CASSFGTSTANYGCTF
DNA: -

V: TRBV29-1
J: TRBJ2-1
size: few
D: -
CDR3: CSVHTGLGEYEQFF
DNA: TGCAGCGTTCACACAGGTCTAGGGGAATATGAGCAGTTCTTC

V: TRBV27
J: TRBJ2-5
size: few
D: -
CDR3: CASSLIARQETQYF
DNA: TGTGCCAGCAGTTTAATTGCCAGACAAGAGACCCAGTACTTC

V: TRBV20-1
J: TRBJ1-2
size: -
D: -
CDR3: CSAPDTPYGYTF
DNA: TGCAGTGCTCCCGACACCCCCTATGGCTACACCTTC

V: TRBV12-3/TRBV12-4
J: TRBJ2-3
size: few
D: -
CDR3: CASSFTGTSTDTQYF
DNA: TGTGCCAGCAGTTTCACAGGGACTAGCACAGATACGCAGTATTTT

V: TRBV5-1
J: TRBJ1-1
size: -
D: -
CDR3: CASSLGGALNTEAFF
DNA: TGCGCCAGCAGCTTGGGGGGGGCCTTGAACACTGAAGCTTTCTTT

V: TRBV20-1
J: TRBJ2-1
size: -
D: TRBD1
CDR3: CSARSRDGTGPLLWQFF
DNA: TGCAGTGCTAGATCCCGTGACGGGACAGGCCCACTTTTGTGGCAGTTCTTC

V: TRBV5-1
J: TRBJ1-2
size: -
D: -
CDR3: CASSPLGLNYGYTF
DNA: TGCGCCAGCAGCCCCCTCGGGCTAAACTATGGCTACACCTTC